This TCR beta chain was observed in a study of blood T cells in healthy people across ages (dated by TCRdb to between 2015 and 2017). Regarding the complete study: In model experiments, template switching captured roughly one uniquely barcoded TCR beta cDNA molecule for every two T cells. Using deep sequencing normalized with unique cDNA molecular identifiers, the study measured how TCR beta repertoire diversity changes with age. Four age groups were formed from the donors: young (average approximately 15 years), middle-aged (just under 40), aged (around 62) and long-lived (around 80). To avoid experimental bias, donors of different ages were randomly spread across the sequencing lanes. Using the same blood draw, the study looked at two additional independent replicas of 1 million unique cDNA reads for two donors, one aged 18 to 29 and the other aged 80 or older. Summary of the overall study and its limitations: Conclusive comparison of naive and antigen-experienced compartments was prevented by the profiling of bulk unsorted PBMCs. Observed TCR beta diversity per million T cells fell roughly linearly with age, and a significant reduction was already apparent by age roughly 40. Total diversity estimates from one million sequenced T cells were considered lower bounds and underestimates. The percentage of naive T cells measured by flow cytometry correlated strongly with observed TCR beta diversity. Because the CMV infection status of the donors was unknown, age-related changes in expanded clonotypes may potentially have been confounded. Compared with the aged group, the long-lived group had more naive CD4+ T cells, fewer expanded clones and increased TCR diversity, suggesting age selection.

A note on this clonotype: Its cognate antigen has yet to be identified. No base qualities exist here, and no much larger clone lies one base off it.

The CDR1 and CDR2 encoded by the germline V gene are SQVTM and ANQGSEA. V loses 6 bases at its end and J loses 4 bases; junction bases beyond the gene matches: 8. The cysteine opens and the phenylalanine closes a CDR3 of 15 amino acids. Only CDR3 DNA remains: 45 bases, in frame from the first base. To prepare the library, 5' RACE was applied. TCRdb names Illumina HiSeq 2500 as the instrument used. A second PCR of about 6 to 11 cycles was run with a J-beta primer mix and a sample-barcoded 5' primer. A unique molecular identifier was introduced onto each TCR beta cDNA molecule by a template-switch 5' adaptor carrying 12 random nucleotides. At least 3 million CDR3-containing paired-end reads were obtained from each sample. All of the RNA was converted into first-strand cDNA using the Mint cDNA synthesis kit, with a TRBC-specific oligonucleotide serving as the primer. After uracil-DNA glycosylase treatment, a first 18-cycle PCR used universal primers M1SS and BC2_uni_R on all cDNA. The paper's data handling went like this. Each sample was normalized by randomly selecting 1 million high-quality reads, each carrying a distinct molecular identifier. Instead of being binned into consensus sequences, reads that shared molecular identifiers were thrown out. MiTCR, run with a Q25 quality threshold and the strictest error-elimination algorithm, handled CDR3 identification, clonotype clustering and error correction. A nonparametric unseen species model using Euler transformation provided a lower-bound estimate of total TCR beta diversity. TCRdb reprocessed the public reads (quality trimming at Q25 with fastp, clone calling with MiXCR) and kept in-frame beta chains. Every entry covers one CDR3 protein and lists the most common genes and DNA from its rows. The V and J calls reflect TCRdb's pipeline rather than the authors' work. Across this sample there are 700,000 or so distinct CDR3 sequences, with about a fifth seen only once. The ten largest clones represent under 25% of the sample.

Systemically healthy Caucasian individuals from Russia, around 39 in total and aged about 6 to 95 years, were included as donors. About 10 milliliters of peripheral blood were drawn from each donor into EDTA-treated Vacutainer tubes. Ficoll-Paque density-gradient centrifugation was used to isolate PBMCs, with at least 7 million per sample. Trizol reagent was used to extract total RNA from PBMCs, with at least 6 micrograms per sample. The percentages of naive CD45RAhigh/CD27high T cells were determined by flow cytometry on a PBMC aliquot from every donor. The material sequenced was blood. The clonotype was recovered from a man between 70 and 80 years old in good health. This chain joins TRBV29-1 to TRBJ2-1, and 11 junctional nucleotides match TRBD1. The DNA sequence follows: TGCAGCGTGGGGAGGACAGGGGGCGAATACAATGAGCAGTTCTTC. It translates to CSVGRTGGEYNEQFF.